This is a list of T cell receptor beta chains from one sample in a study of identical twins. One entry per CDR3 protein results from TCRdb running MiXCR on the 5' RACE reads. The sample holds 650,000 to 750,000 distinct CDR3 sequences, about 20% seen once. Separately, the same data were catalogued under a study of T cells expressing NK-cell markers.

What was sequenced was PBMCs. Receptors were obtained from a woman younger than 30 in good health. The CDR3 runs from the conserved cysteine through the conserved F or W. A D gene is named only where the DNA matches it firmly. Clone size is given for some rows only: seen once, a few or many times, or a class if the clone is expanded.

j_call,v_call,d_call,clone_size,cdr3_nt,cdr3_aa
TRBJ1-1,TRBV29-1,NA,few,TGCAGCGTTCGGGGGGACACTGAAGCTTTCTTT,CSVRGDTEAFF
TRBJ1-1,TRBV7-2,NA,NA,TGTGCCAGCAGCTCCTACAGGGTTGGTTCCACTGAAGCTTTCTTT,CASSSYRVGSTEAFF
TRBJ2-3,TRBV7-6,TRBD1,NA,TGTGCCAGCAGCTTAAGGGGGCCCTGGGCCACAGATACGCAGTATTTT,CASSLRGPWATDTQYF
TRBJ2-1,TRBV12-3/TRBV12-4,NA,many,TGTGCCAGCATAAGGGGAAGCTCCTACAATGAGCAGTTCTTC,CASIRGSSYNEQFF
TRBJ2-3,TRBV20-1,NA,few,TGCAGTGCTAGTATCCCCCGCGAAGATACGCAGTATTTT,CSASIPREDTQYF
TRBJ2-7,TRBV5-4,TRBD1,few,TGTGCCAGCAGCTTGGTTGACAGGGGGAAGGTAAGGGCGAGCGGGATCGTGGCCTACGAGCAGTACTTC,CASSLVDRGKVRASGIVAYEQYF
TRBJ2-5,TRBV7-3,TRBD2,few,TGTGCCAGCAGCTTACACGGGGGGCAAGAGACCCAGTACTTC,CASSLHGGQETQYF
TRBJ2-1,TRBV4-3,NA,few,TGCGCCAGCAGCCAAGAACGCGGGGAAGCCAATGAGCAGTTCTTC,CASSQERGEANEQFF
TRBJ2-7,TRBV7-6,NA,few,TGTGCCAGCAGCCCAGCCGAGTCCTACGAGCAGTACTTC,CASSPAESYEQYF
TRBJ2-6,TRBV12-3/TRBV12-4,TRBD1,few,TGTGCCAGCAGTTTCGGTCAGGGGGCCTCTGGGGCCAACGTCCTGACTTTC,CASSFGQGASGANVLTF
TRBJ2-2,TRBV7-9,TRBD1,NA,TGTGCCAGCAGCTTCACAGGGGTTCTAGCCGGGGAGCTGTTTTTT,CASSFTGVLAGELFF
TRBJ1-2,TRBV20-1,NA,NA,TGCAGTGCTAGGGAGACAGATTCTAACTATGGCTACACCTTC,CSARETDSNYGYTF
TRBJ2-7,TRBV6-5,TRBD1,few,TGTGCCAGCAGTTACAACCGGGACAGGTCATACGAGCAGTACTTC,CASSYNRDRSYEQYF
TRBJ2-7,TRBV20-1,TRBD2,few,TGCAGTGCTAGCGGGACTAGCGAGTCCTACGAGCAGTACTTC,CSASGTSESYEQYF
TRBJ2-3,TRBV11-3,TRBD2,NA,TGTGCCAGCAGCTTGGGTGAAGCGGGGGTCACAGATACGCAGTATTTT,CASSLGEAGVTDTQYF
TRBJ2-1,TRBV9,TRBD1,NA,TGTGCCAGCAGCGGGCCCCGGACAGGAAACAATGAGCAGTTCTTC,CASSGPRTGNNEQFF
TRBJ2-1,TRBV7-2,TRBD2,NA,TGTGCCAGCAGCTCGCGGGGGGCCTTTTCTACGTTCTTC,CASSSRGAFSTFF
TRBJ2-7,TRBV7-2,NA,NA,TGTGCCAGCAGCTTAGGTGGGTCGGGTTACTACGAGCAGTACTTC,CASSLGGSGYYEQYF
TRBJ2-7,TRBV7-2,TRBD2,NA,TGTGCCAGCAGCTTAGTCCGGGGGGCCTACGAGCAGTACTTC,CASSLVRGAYEQYF
TRBJ1-1,TRBV10-3,NA,NA,TGTGCTATAAAGGAGACCATCCTGACTGAAGCTTTCTTT,CAIKETILTEAFF
TRBJ1-1,TRBV6-1,TRBD1,NA,TGTGCCAGCAGTGGTCCCGGGACAGTACTTAACACTGAAGCTTTCTTT,CASSGPGTVLNTEAFF
TRBJ2-2,TRBV20-1,NA,few,TGCAGTGCGCTGGAGGGGGTTAGGGGCGGGGAGCTGTTTTTT,CSALEGVRGGELFF
TRBJ2-7,TRBV20-1,TRBD2,few,TGCAGTGCCCCAGCGGGAAGAGGTTACGAGCAGTACTTC,CSAPAGRGYEQYF
TRBJ1-2,TRBV5-1,NA,many,TGCGCCAGCAGCTCGGACGGAAATGGCTACACCTTC,CASSSDGNGYTF
TRBJ1-1,TRBV10-3,NA,NA,TGTGCCACAAGGACAGATAATATGAACACTGAAGCTTTCTTT,CATRTDNMNTEAFF
TRBJ2-7,TRBV30,TRBD2,NA,TGTGCCTGGAGTTTGGGACTAGCGGTCGTCTCCTACGAGCTGTACTTC,CAWSLGLAVVSYELYF
TRBJ2-7,TRBV15,NA,many,TGTGCCACCAGCAGAGATGGGAACGGCTACGAGCAGTACTTC,CATSRDGNGYEQYF
TRBJ2-7,TRBV12-3/TRBV12-4,TRBD1,NA,TGTGCCAGCGGCCCCGGGACAGGGGGCGGTGAGCAGTACTTC,CASGPGTGGGEQYF
TRBJ2-4,TRBV7-9,NA,NA,TGTGCCAGCAGCTTAGCAACCTCGAGGGACATTCAGTACTTC,CASSLATSRDIQYF
TRBJ2-2,TRBV7-9,NA,many,TGTGCCAGCAGCCAGACCGGGGAGCTGTTTTTT,CASSQTGELFF
TRBJ1-1,TRBV4-3,NA,NA,TGCGCCAGCAGCCGGTCGCAGATAAAAAACACTGAAGCTTTCTTT,CASSRSQIKNTEAFF
TRBJ2-1,TRBV5-1,NA,few,TGCGCCAGCAGCTTGGACAAGGCCTCCTACAATGAGCAGTTCTTC,CASSLDKASYNEQFF
TRBJ2-7,TRBV5-5,TRBD2,few,TGTGCCAGCAGCCTCCGAGGTACTAGCGGGGGGGCCTACGAGCAGTACTTC,CASSLRGTSGGAYEQYF
TRBJ2-5,TRBV12-3/TRBV12-4,NA,few,TGTGCCAGCAGTTTGGGGGCCCTCCAAGAGACCCAGTACTTC,CASSLGALQETQYF
TRBJ2-1,TRBV6-2/TRBV6-3,TRBD2,NA,TGTGCCAGCAGTTACCCCCTTCGGACTAGCGGGGGAAGCTCCTACAATGAGCAGTTCTTC,CASSYPLRTSGGSSYNEQFF
TRBJ1-1,TRBV5-1,NA,NA,TGCGCCAGCAGCTTGTCTCTCGACCTTCCAACTGAAGCTTTCTTT,CASSLSLDLPTEAFF
TRBJ1-6,TRBV6-5,NA,many,TGTGCCAGCAGTAACCTGTTCTCGAGGTCACCCCTCCACTTT,CASSNLFSRSPLHF
TRBJ1-2,TRBV9,NA,NA,TGTGCCAGCAGCGTAGCCAGGCAAGCTAACTATGGCTACACCTTC,CASSVARQANYGYTF
TRBJ2-1,TRBV6-2/TRBV6-3,TRBD2,NA,TGTGCCACCGGACTAGCGGGGGGGTCCCAAAATGAGCAGTTCTTC,CATGLAGGSQNEQFF
TRBJ1-1,TRBV6-5,NA,NA,TGTGCCAGCAGTTCCCACGGAAGGAACACTGAAGCTTTCTTT,CASSSHGRNTEAFF
TRBJ2-1,TRBV7-2,NA,many,TGTGCCAGCAGCTTAGCCGCCGACTACTTAACCTACAATGAGCAGTTCTTC,CASSLAADYLTYNEQFF
TRBJ1-4,TRBV20-1,NA,NA,TGCAGTGCTAGCCACCAGGGCCATGAAAAACTGTTTTTT,CSASHQGHEKLFF
TRBJ1-1,TRBV12-3/TRBV12-4,TRBD1,few,TGTGCCAGCAGTTTATCGCTGGAGGGGGACAGAGGGCGAGCTTTCTTT,CASSLSLEGDRGRAFF
TRBJ2-3,TRBV9,NA,few,TGTGCCAGCAGCGTAGGGACTACAGATACGCAGTATTTT,CASSVGTTDTQYF
TRBJ2-5,TRBV9,NA,NA,TGTGCCAGCAGTCGCCAGGCGGGATGGGAGACCCAGTACTTC,CASSRQAGWETQYF
TRBJ2-1,TRBV4-3,NA,NA,TGCGCCAGCAGCCAACGATGGAATGAGCAGTTCTTC,CASSQRWNEQFF
TRBJ2-5,TRBV2,TRBD2,NA,TGTGCCAGCAGGCCCGCTCTAGCGGGAGGAGAGACCCAGTACTTC,CASRPALAGGETQYF
TRBJ1-1,TRBV4-2,NA,NA,TGTGCCAGCAGCCAAGATTCCATGGCGGCAGAAGCTTTCTTT,CASSQDSMAAEAFF
TRBJ2-1,TRBV12-3/TRBV12-4,NA,few,TGTGCCAGCAGTTCAAAGACATGGCCCCTTATGTACAATGAGCAGTTCTTC,CASSSKTWPLMYNEQFF
TRBJ2-5,TRBV5-1,NA,NA,TGCGCCAGCAGCTCCGGGCTTAACGAAGAGACCCAGTACTTC,CASSSGLNEETQYF
TRBJ2-5,TRBV20-1,NA,NA,TGCAGTGCTACTCGGGCTAGCAGACTCCAAGAGACCCAGTACTTC,CSATRASRLQETQYF
TRBJ2-5,TRBV20-1,NA,many,TGCAGTGCTCCGATGGCAGGGGAGACCCAGTACTTC,CSAPMAGETQYF
TRBJ2-6,TRBV10-3,NA,few,TGTGCCACAGGGGCTGCTAGGACTGGGGCCAACGTCCTGACTTTC,CATGAARTGANVLTF
TRBJ2-7,TRBV6-2/TRBV6-3,NA,NA,TGTGCCAGCAGCTCCGGGACCCACGGTGGCGAGCAGTACTTC,CASSSGTHGGEQYF
TRBJ1-5,TRBV20-1,NA,NA,TGCAGTGCTAGCGACTGGGATCAGCCCCAGCATTTT,CSASDWDQPQHF
TRBJ1-1,TRBV20-1,NA,NA,TGCAGTGCTAATACAGGGAGGAACACTGAAGCTTTCTTT,CSANTGRNTEAFF